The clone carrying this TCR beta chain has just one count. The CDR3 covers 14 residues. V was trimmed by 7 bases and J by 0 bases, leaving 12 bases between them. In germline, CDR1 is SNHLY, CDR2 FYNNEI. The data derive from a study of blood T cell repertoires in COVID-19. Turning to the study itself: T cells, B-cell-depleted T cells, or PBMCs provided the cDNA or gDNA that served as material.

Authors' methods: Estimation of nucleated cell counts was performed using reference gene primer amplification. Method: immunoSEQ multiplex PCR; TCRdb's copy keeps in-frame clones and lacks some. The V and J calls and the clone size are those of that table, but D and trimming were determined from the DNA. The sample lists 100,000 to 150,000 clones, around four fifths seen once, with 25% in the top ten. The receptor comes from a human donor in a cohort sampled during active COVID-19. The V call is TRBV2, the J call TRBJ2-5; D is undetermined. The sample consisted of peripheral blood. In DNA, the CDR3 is TGTGCCAGCATCAGGCCGCCCCACCAAGAGACCCAGTACTTC. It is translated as CASIRPPHQETQYF.